This T cell receptor (beta chain) is from a study of blood T cell repertoires in COVID-19. In the authors' methods: The authors estimated nucleated cell counts from reference gene primer amplification. The method was immunoSEQ multiplex PCR; TCRdb's version includes in-frame clones alone and lacks a portion of them. D and trimming come from the DNA, and the V and J calls and clone size come from that table. Among approximately 460,000 clones listed, 80% to 90% were seen once. The receptor was derived from a young man with COVID-19, enrolled during active disease. The material sequenced was peripheral blood.

CDR3 loop: CASSLGLSPPGQASDEQYF. DNA of the CDR3: TGTGCCAGCAGCTTAGGATTAAGTCCACCGGGACAGGCGTCCGACGAGCAGTACTTC. The chain recombines TRBV11-3 with TRBJ2-7, with TRBD1 matching over 8 bases. Germline V gene sequence: CDR1 SGHNT, CDR2 YENEEA. The CDR3 length is 19 residues. Trimming at V came to 1 base and at J to 5 bases, leaving 19 bases not matched to a gene. Filled out from reference TRBV11-3 and TRBJ2-7, the complete variable domain reads EAGVVQSPRYKIIEKKQPVAFWCNPISGHNTLYWYLQNLGQGPELLIRYENEEAVDDSQLPKDRFSAERLKGVDSTLKIQPAELGDSAVYLCASSLGLSPPGQASDEQYFGPGTRLTVT.